The next 6 T cell receptor beta chains were all read from a single sample in a study of cytomegalovirus exposure and HLA in healthy donors. It was with 60 Vbeta and 13 Jbeta primers that the PCR ran. Profiled with immunoSEQ multiplex PCR; TCRdb holds only in-frame clones, not every one. The sample holds under 150,000 clones. Sequenced sample: PBMCs. Receptor source: a man aged 40-49 years in good health and CMV-seronegative.

The chain recombines TRBV6-5 with TRBJ1-6; TRBD1 is a possible D gene (5 bases). Trimming pared 3 bases from V and 9 bases from J, leaving 15 bases between. Per germline, CDR1 MNHEY and CDR2 SVGAGI. There are 15 residues in the CDR3. The CDR3: CASSYSQGMRSPLHF. The CDR3 DNA is TGTGCCAGCAGTTATTCCCAGGGTATGCGTTCACCCCTCCACTTT.

The V and J genes are TRBV6-5 and TRBJ1-1; 9 nucleotides line up with TRBD1. This CDR3 contains 12 residues. Germline trimming cut 6 bases from V and 10 bases from J; bases unmatched to any gene: 6. The germline V gene encodes CDR1 MNHEY and CDR2 SVGAGI. Here the CDR3 DNA reads TGTGCCAGCAGCCAGGGACAGGGAAGAGCTTTCTTT. Translating gives CASSQGQGRAFF.

The chain joins TRBV6-6 to TRBJ1-2, with D maybe TRBD1 (5 bases). Germline V gene sequence: CDR1 MNHNY, CDR2 SVGAGI (reference sequence). Trimming cost V 6 bases and J 6 bases, with 14 bases left between them. The CDR3 extends over 13 amino acids. CDR3 nucleotide sequence: TGTGCCAGCAGCGGTAGGGGCAGCGATGGCTACACCTTC. It encodes CASSGRGSDGYTF.

This chain uses TRBV7-2 with TRBJ2-3; 14 bases match TRBD2. In germline, CDR1 is SGHTA, CDR2 FQGNSA. The CDR3 is 18 amino acids. Trimming at V came to 3 bases and at J to 3 bases, leaving 8 bases not matched to a gene. The CDR3 loop is CASSLGLAGELGTDTQYF. In DNA, the CDR3 is TGTGCCAGCAGCTTGGGACTAGCGGGGGAGTTGGGAACAGATACGCAGTATTTT.

DNA for the CDR3: TGTGCCATCCGGGACAACCGAGGGAGCTATGGCTACACCTTC. Translating it yields CAIRDNRGSYGYTF. The J gene is TRBJ1-2, the V gene TRBV10-3; D might be TRBD1 (6 bases). V was pared by 8 bases and J by 4 bases, with 17 bases between. Germline V gene sequence: CDR1 ENHRY, CDR2 SYGVKD. There are 14 residues in the CDR3.

The chain has TRBV6-1 and TRBJ2-7; TRBD2 matches at 7 bases. CDR3 length: 13 residues. V gave up 7 bases and J gave up 4 bases; unmatched junction bases: 7. The V gene's germline CDR1 is MNHNS and CDR2 SASEGT. The CDR3 loop reads CASIRQGGYEQYF. The CDR3 DNA reads TGTGCCAGCATCCGGCAGGGAGGGTACGAGCAGTACTTC.